Described below is a single T cell receptor beta chain sequence and its context. The method was immunoSEQ multiplex PCR; TCRdb's version includes in-frame clones alone and lacks a portion of them. The sample yields over 120,000 clones, approximately 92% seen once. CDR1 is LNHDA, CDR2 SQIVND, per germline (reference sequence). With V trimmed by 8 bases and J by 4 bases, 4 bases remained unmatched. This CDR3 has 13 residues. These data come from a study of T cell responses to AZD1222 COVID-19 vaccine. Sequenced here: peripheral blood, sampled 28 days after the second AZD1222 dose. The chain links TRBV19 to TRBJ2-5; 10 nucleotides agree with TRBD2. This receptor was identified in an adult who received the AZD1222 COVID-19 vaccine. The DNA for the CDR3 is TGTGCCAGTGGGGTAGCGGGAGGAGAGACCCAGTACTTC. Translated, it gives CASGVAGGETQYF.